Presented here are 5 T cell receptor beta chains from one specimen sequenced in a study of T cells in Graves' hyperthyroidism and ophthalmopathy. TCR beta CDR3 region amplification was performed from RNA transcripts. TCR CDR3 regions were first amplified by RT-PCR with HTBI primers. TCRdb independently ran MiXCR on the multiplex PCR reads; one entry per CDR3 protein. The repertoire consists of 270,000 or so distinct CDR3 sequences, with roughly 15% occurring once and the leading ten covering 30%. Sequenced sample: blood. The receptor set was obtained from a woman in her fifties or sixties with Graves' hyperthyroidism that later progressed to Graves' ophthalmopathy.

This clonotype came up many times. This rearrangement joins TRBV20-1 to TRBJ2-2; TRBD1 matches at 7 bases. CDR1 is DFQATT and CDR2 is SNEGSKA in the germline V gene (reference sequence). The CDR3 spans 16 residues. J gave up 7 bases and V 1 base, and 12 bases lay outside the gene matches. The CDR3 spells CSARASRRGLGGELFF. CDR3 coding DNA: TGCAGTGCTAGAGCCAGCCGTAGGGGGCTTGGCGGGGAGCTGTTTTTT.

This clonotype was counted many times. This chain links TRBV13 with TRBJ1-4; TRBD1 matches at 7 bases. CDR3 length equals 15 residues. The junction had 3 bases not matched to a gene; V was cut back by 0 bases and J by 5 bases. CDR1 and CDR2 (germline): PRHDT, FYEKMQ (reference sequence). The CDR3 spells CASSLGGGANEKLFF. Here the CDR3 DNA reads TGTGCCAGCAGCTTAGGAGGGGGCGCGAATGAAAAACTGTTTTTT.

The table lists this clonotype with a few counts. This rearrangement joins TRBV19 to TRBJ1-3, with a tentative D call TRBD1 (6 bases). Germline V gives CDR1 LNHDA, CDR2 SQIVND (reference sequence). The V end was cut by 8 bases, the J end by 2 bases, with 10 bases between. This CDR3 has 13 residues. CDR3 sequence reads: CASADSAGNTIYF. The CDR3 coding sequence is TGTGCCAGTGCGGACAGCGCTGGAAACACCATATATTTT.

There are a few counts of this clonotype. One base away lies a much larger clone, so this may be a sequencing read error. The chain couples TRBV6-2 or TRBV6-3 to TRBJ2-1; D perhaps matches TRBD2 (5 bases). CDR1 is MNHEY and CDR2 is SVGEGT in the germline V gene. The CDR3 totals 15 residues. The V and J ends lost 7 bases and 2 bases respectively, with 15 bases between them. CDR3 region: CASTGTGFAYNEQFF. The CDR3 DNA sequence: TGTGCCAGCACCGGTACGGGGTTTGCCTACAATGAGCAGTTCTTC.

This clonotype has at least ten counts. CDR3 amino acids: CASSESGRPSGVDYTF. The CDR3, as DNA: TGTGCCAGCAGTGAAAGCGGCAGGCCCTCCGGGGTAGACTACACCTTC. V is TRBV2 and J is TRBJ1-2, with no clear D. The germline V gene has CDR1 SNHLY and CDR2 FYNNEI. V was trimmed by 2 bases and J by 10 bases, leaving 23 bases between them. The CDR3 runs 16 residues.